One and the same sample provided the 32 T cell receptor beta chains below, sequenced in a study of blood T cell repertoires in COVID-19. Assay: immunoSEQ multiplex PCR; the TCRdb copy retains only in-frame clones and omits some. The sample carries some 200,000 clones, approximately 90% recorded once. The sample comprised peripheral blood. Source of these receptors: a man aged 45 to 65 with acute or convalescent COVID-19.

The rearrangement links TRBV11-2 to TRBJ2-4; 8 bases fit TRBD1. Germline V lookup: CDR1 SGHAT, CDR2 FQNNGV. The CDR3 has 14 residues. J gave up 4 bases and V 4 bases, and 3 bases lay outside the gene matches. This chain's CDR3 is CASSSRTGKNIQYF. For the CDR3, the DNA is TGTGCCAGCAGCTCCCGGACAGGGAAAAACATTCAGTACTTC.

The rearrangement links TRBV4-1 to TRBJ2-3; TRBD2 matches at 9 bases. J gave up 6 bases and V 3 bases, and 7 bases lay outside the gene matches. Per the germline V gene, CDR1 is MGHRA and CDR2 is YSYEKL. This CDR3 comprises 15 residues. The CDR3 coding sequence is TGCGCCAGCAGCCACCTCGGACTAGCGACCGATACGCAGTATTTT. It yields the protein CASSHLGLATDTQYF.

CDR3 in amino acids: CASSPGQLQETQYF. In DNA, the CDR3 is TGTGCCAGCAGCCCGGGACAGCTACAAGAGACCCAGTACTTC. This chain connects TRBV9 to TRBJ2-5, with 7 bases matching TRBD1. The CDR3 loop spans 14 amino acids. With V trimmed by 4 bases and J by 2 bases, 5 bases remained unmatched. From germline, CDR1 is SGDLS and CDR2 YYNGEE.

This clone has just one count. The V gene is TRBV9, the J gene TRBJ2-5; tentative D call: TRBD1 (5 bases). This CDR3 is built from 14 residues. The germline gives CDR1 SGDLS, CDR2 YYNGEE. The V end was cut by 2 bases, the J end by 5 bases, with 13 bases between. The CDR3 DNA is TGTGCCAGCAGCGTGGCAGGGTCCGGGGAGACCCAGTACTTC. Translation: CASSVAGSGETQYF.

The V gene is TRBV6-5, the J gene TRBJ2-5; weak D call: TRBD2 (6 bases). CDR1 is MNHEY and CDR2 is SVGAGI in the germline V gene. The CDR3 totals 15 residues. V was shortened by 1 base and J by 7 bases, with 16 bases between the two germline ends. The CDR3 DNA reads TGTGCCAGCAGTTACTTAGGGACTCTACCAGGGACCCAGTACTTC. Amino acids: CASSYLGTLPGTQYF.

This clone was found a few times. The chain has TRBV6-6 and TRBJ1-5; 7 nucleotides match TRBD1. This CDR3 has 15 amino acids. The germline V gene has CDR1 MNHNY and CDR2 SVGAGI (reference sequence). J lost 1 base, V lost 4 bases, and 4 bases had no gene match. CDR3 sequence reads: CASSWQGGSNQPQHF. For the CDR3, the DNA is TGTGCCAGCAGTTGGCAGGGGGGAAGCAATCAGCCCCAGCATTTT.

Details on this clone: The CDR3 carries no conserved terminal phenylalanine or tryptophan, so it likely arises from a read error. Because the CDR3's place on the DNA is in doubt, the DNA is left out and the CDR3 is given as listed by TCRdb. This chain uses TRBV6-1 with TRBJ1-1; the D call TRBD1 from the table was never checked on the DNA. Both ends counted, the CDR3 spans 13 residues. Per the germline V gene, CDR1 is MNHNS and CDR2 is SASEGT. This CDR3 reads CASSETGLKWLLV.

The chain employs TRBV7-8 and TRBJ1-2, with 7 positions matching TRBD1. With V trimmed by 1 base and J by 5 bases, 4 bases remained unmatched. CDR1 is SGHVS and CDR2 is FQNEAQ in the germline V gene. The CDR3 is 14 residues long. In nucleotides, the CDR3 is TGTGCCAGCAGCTTAGTACCGACAGGGTATGGCTACACCTTC. It encodes CASSLVPTGYGYTF. Filled out from reference TRBV7-8 and TRBJ1-2, the complete variable domain reads GAGVSQSPRYKVAKRGQDVALRCDPISGHVSLFWYQQALGQGPEFLTYFQNEAQLDKSGLPSDRFFAERPEGSVSTLKIQRTQQEDSAVYLCASSLVPTGYGYTFGSGTRLTVV.

There are a few counts of this clone. The chain carries TRBV5-5 and TRBJ1-2, with 8 bases matching TRBD1. The CDR3 sequence is 15 residues long. The germline CDR1 and CDR2 sequences are SGHKS and YYEKEE (reference sequence). Unmatched junction bases numbered 9, after V lost 4 bases and J lost 4 bases. The DNA for the CDR3 is TGTGCCAGCAGCCGTACGATGGACAGGGCCTATGGCTACACCTTC. It yields the protein CASSRTMDRAYGYTF.

This chain uses TRBV23-1 with TRBJ2-3; D remains ambiguous. TRBV23-1 is labeled an ORF, and its function is uncertain. The CDR3 contains 14 residues. V was cut by 6 bases and J by 5 bases, with 15 bases left in between. In nucleotides, the CDR3 is TGCGCCAGCAGCCGGAACAGAGAGCAAGATACGCAGTATTTT. It yields the protein CASSRNREQDTQYF.

The rearrangement uses TRBV5-1 and TRBJ1-1; D uncertain. CDR1 SGHRS and CDR2 YFSETQ come from the germline V gene. The CDR3 length is 14 residues. V was trimmed by 0 bases and J by 5 bases, leaving 11 bases between them. CDR3 sequence reads: CASSLAVGRTEAFF. The CDR3 DNA is TGCGCCAGCAGCTTGGCGGTGGGGAGAACTGAAGCTTTCTTT.

The chain joins TRBV18 to TRBJ2-2; 7 bases agree with TRBD1. The V segment lost 1 base and the J segment 5 bases; nucleotides outside the gene matches: 7. Germline V gene lookup returns CDR1 KGHSH and CDR2 LQKENI. The CDR3 sequence is 16 residues long. CDR3 DNA sequence: TGTGCCAGCTCACCACTCGGCAGGGGGTTTACCGGGGAGCTGTTTTTT. Translated, it gives CASSPLGRGFTGELFF.

This clone was observed once. The chain uses TRBV6-1 and TRBJ1-1; a weak D match, TRBD1 (5 bases). Trimming removed 0 bases at V and 6 bases at J, with 11 bases between. Germline V gene sequence: CDR1 MNHNS, CDR2 SASEGT. The CDR3 has 14 residues. In DNA form, the CDR3 reads TGTGCCAGCAGTGAAGCGCGGGGGATATCTGAAGCTTTCTTT. This encodes CASSEARGISEAFF.

This chain connects TRBV10-3 to TRBJ1-2, with a tentative D call TRBD1 (6 bases). Trimming took 1 base from V and 5 from J, leaving 11 bases between them. Per the germline V gene, CDR1 is ENHRY and CDR2 is SYGVKD. The CDR3 extends over 14 amino acids. The CDR3 DNA reads TGTGCCATCAGTGAGTTCGGGGGGCTGTATGGCTACACCTTC. Translating gives CAISEFGGLYGYTF.

The genes are TRBV5-1 and TRBJ2-7, with TRBD1 as a possible D gene (6 bases). CDR1 is SGHRS and CDR2 is YFSETQ in the germline V gene. The CDR3 is made up of 13 amino acids. V lost 4 bases and J lost 5, with 13 bases in between. For the CDR3, the DNA is TGCGCCAGCAGCCCCCCGAGGGGGAACGAGCAGTACTTC. It specifies CASSPPRGNEQYF.

The chain has TRBV28 and TRBJ1-2; perhaps TRBD1 as D (6 bases). Trimming removed 7 bases from V and 7 bases from J, with 19 bases in between. The CDR3 is 14 residues long. CDR1 is MDHEN and CDR2 is SYDVKM in the germline V gene. CDR3 nucleotide sequence: TGTGCCAGCACCCTGCGTAACAGGGTCAGTGGCTACACCTTC. Amino acid sequence: CASTLRNRVSGYTF.

The chain links TRBV2 to TRBJ1-4; maybe TRBD1 (6 bases). Germline V gives CDR1 SNHLY, CDR2 FYNNEI. This CDR3 has 14 residues. V shed 4 bases and J shed 5 bases, with 11 bases lying between them. The DNA of the CDR3 is TGTGCCAGCAGTGGGGGGCCGGGGAATGAAAAACTGTTTTTT. Translating gives CASSGGPGNEKLFF.

The chain recombines TRBV2 with TRBJ1-6; no clear D. Germline CDR1 reads SNHLY; CDR2 reads FYNNEI. The V end was cut by 2 bases, the J end by 6 bases, with 11 bases between. This CDR3 region has 15 residues. The CDR3 DNA is TGTGCCAGCAGTGAACGGCGGCAGTCTAATTCACCCCTCCACTTT. The encoded protein is CASSERRQSNSPLHF.

V is TRBV13 and J is TRBJ1-1; perhaps TRBD1 as D (5 bases). Trimming stripped 5 bases from V and 4 bases from J, with 17 bases between. Germline V CDR1 and CDR2: PRHDT, FYEKMQ (reference sequence). CDR3 size: 15 residues. CDR3 in amino acids: CASSPLGGRSTEAFF. CDR3 sequence (DNA): TGTGCCAGCAGCCCCCTCGGGGGTAGGAGCACTGAAGCTTTCTTT.

This clone has just a few counts. The chain employs TRBV6-1 and TRBJ1-6; TRBD1 aligns across 9 bases. V lost 4 bases to trimming and J lost 6 bases; unmatched junction nucleotides: 10. The CDR3 runs 17 residues. Germline CDR1 is MNHNS and CDR2 is SASEGT. The CDR3 DNA sequence: TGTGCCAGCAGTGGAACCCGACGGGACAGGGTTAATTCACCCCTCCACTTT. Translated, it gives CASSGTRRDRVNSPLHF.

This chain links TRBV6-2 or TRBV6-3 with TRBJ2-1, with unresolved D. Trimming removed 6 bases at V and 7 bases at J, with 16 bases between. CDR3 length: 14 amino acids. Germline CDR1 MNHEY, CDR2 SVGEGT. This chain's CDR3 is CASSQRNGWNEQFF. The CDR3 DNA reads TGTGCCAGCAGCCAGAGGAACGGCTGGAATGAGCAGTTCTTC.

This clone was seen more than once but under ten times. The gene calls are TRBV6-5 and TRBJ1-2, with 7 bases identical to TRBD1. CDR1 is MNHEY and CDR2 is SVGAGI in the germline V gene. The V and J ends lost 4 bases and 7 bases, in that order; junction bases with no gene match: 9. The CDR3 loop spans 14 amino acids. CDR3 sequence reads: CASSSADRVGGYTF. The CDR3 nucleotides read TGTGCCAGCAGTTCCGCTGACAGGGTGGGTGGCTACACCTTC.

This chain connects TRBV4-1 to TRBJ2-5; TRBD1 aligns across 7 bases. The CDR3 length is 15 residues. The J segment lost 5 bases and the V segment lost 3 bases, leaving 9 bases of the junction unmatched. Germline V gene data show CDR1 as MGHRA and CDR2 as YSYEKL. In nucleotides, the CDR3 is TGCGCCAGCAGCCATGGCAGGGGGACCAGGGAGACCCAGTACTTC. Translated: CASSHGRGTRETQYF.

The V and J genes are TRBV4-1 and TRBJ2-2; unclear D gene. Germline values: CDR1 MGHRA, CDR2 YSYEKL. V lost 0 bases, J lost 1 base, and 6 bases lay in between. CDR3 length: 15 residues. CDR3 residues: CASSQEALNTGELFF. The CDR3 region has the DNA TGCGCCAGCAGCCAAGAAGCCTTGAACACCGGGGAGCTGTTTTTT.

V usage is TRBV19 and J usage is TRBJ1-2; 8 bases align to TRBD1. CDR1 and CDR2 from the germline V gene are LNHDA and SQIVND (reference sequence). The CDR3 runs to 15 residues. The trim removed 2 bases at V and 7 bases at J, leaving 9 bases unmatched. CDR3 residues: CASSINPRGLFGYTF. In DNA, the CDR3 is TGTGCCAGTAGTATAAACCCCAGGGGGCTTTTTGGCTACACCTTC. Full variable domain (outside the CDR3, taken from reference TRBV19 and TRBJ1-2): DGGITQSPKYLFRKEGQNVTLSCEQNLNHDAMYWYRQDPGQGLRLIYYSQIVNDFQKGDIAEGYSVSREKKESFPLTVTSAQKNPTAFYLCASSINPRGLFGYTFGSGTRLTVV.

The chain is built from TRBV27 and TRBJ1-1; TRBD1 matches 7 bases. The germline V gene has CDR1 MNHEY and CDR2 SMNVEV (reference sequence). There are 16 residues in the CDR3. V shed 5 bases, J shed 2 bases, and the junction held 11 bases outside the gene matches. The CDR3 region is CASSLRQTGANTEAFF. CDR3 coding DNA: TGTGCCAGCAGTCTACGACAAACAGGGGCCAACACTGAAGCTTTCTTT.

The chain combines TRBV10-2 with TRBJ2-5; perhaps TRBD2 as D (5 bases). The germline gives CDR1 WSHSY, CDR2 SAAADI. Trimming shortened V by 4 bases and J by 4 bases, and 16 bases separated the two germline ends. There are 15 residues in the CDR3. CDR3: CASSGPLSEGETQYF. The CDR3 DNA sequence: TGCGCCAGCAGTGGTCCCCTTAGTGAGGGAGAGACCCAGTACTTC.

This clone was picked up one time. The chain employs TRBV12-5 and TRBJ1-6; TRBD1 aligns across 7 bases. The CDR3 totals 16 residues. Trimming cost V 5 bases and J 2 bases; bases outside gene matches: 6. Germline V gives CDR1 LGHNT, CDR2 FRNRAP. The CDR3 here is CASGLSGTAYNSPLHF. CDR3 coding DNA: TGTGCTAGTGGTCTGTCCGGGACAGCCTATAATTCACCCCTCCACTTT.

The chain combines TRBV10-3 with TRBJ2-7, with 9 bases aligning to TRBD2. J lost 6 bases, V lost 6 bases, and 9 bases had no gene match. Germline CDR1 is ENHRY and CDR2 is SYGVKD. The CDR3 has 14 residues. CDR3 amino acids: CAIRGGLAPTEQYF. The CDR3 DNA is TGTGCCATCAGGGGGGGACTAGCCCCGACCGAGCAGTACTTC.

The chain carries TRBV5-1 and TRBJ1-2; D ambiguous. The V gene's germline CDR1 is SGHRS and CDR2 YFSETQ. The CDR3 consists of 12 residues. Trimming stripped 2 bases from V and 3 bases from J, with 5 bases between. The CDR3: CASSLPDYGYTF. As DNA, the CDR3 is TGCGCCAGCAGCTTACCAGACTATGGCTACACCTTC.

The gene calls are TRBV3-1 (or the pseudogene TRBV3-2) and TRBJ1-3; a possible D gene is TRBD1 (6 bases). CDR3 size: 14 residues. Germline CDR1 and CDR2: LGHDT and YNNKEL (reference sequence). V lost 6 bases to trimming and J lost 4 bases, with 13 bases between them. CDR3 in amino acids: CASSIRGFGNTIYF. DNA for the CDR3: TGTGCCAGCAGTATCAGGGGTTTCGGAAACACCATATATTTT.

The chain links TRBV19 to TRBJ1-5; 9 bases map to TRBD1. J gave up 4 bases and V 5 bases, and 6 bases lay outside the gene matches. Germline V lookup: CDR1 LNHDA, CDR2 SQIVND (reference sequence). The CDR3 is 15 amino acids. The DNA of the CDR3 is TGTGCCAGTAGTTCACAGGGACAGGGAAATCAGCCCCAGCATTTT. Translating it yields CASSSQGQGNQPQHF. The full variable domain, its missing parts supplied by reference TRBV19 and TRBJ1-5, is DGGITQSPKYLFRKEGQNVTLSCEQNLNHDAMYWYRQDPGQGLRLIYYSQIVNDFQKGDIAEGYSVSREKKESFPLTVTSAQKNPTAFYLCASSSQGQGNQPQHFGDGTRLSIL.